One T cell receptor (beta chain) is described in this entry. The target antigen is unknown. There was relapse after autologous stem cell transplantation in every patient, and there was variation in brentuximab vedotin exposure. This sample was taken from a study of PD-1 blockade in classical Hodgkin lymphoma. Study results and limitations: Partial responders and progressors had significantly lower baseline TCR diversity. Those patients who began receiving nivolumab less than 1 year after ASCT had lower diversity, and they were excluded. By C4D1, CD4+ diversity increased significantly, especially in complete responders. Baseline TCR diversity was reportedly lower in newly diagnosed patients than healthy donors.

Profiled with immunoSEQ multiplex PCR; TCRdb holds only in-frame clones, not every one. Among 15,000 or so clones listed, about 61% were seen once. Germline-derived CDR1 and CDR2 are SQVTM and ANQGSEA. There are 13 residues in the CDR3. V was shortened by 5 bases and J by 2 bases, with 10 bases between the two germline ends. The receptor comes from a human donor with classical Hodgkin lymphoma. The chain uses TRBV29-1 and TRBJ1-5, with D tentatively TRBD1 (6 bases). The sample was peripheral blood mononuclear cells (PBMCs), taken at baseline. CDR3 amino acids: CSVQGRGNQPQHF. CDR3 nucleotide sequence: TGCAGCGTTCAGGGGAGGGGCAATCAGCCCCAGCATTTT.